Listed here are 23 T cell receptor beta chains from one sample, sequenced in a study of beta chain features in type 1 diabetes. Every isolated RNA sample was fully reverse transcribed, so sequencing captured expressed TCRB transcripts. Generated by immunoSEQ multiplex PCR, the TCRdb table keeps only in-frame clones and is missing some. The sample has about 330,000 clones, approximately 11% seen once. Sequencing input: naive CD4+ T cells from blood. The receptor set was obtained from a young woman in good health.

This clone was observed a handful of times. V is TRBV9 and J is TRBJ2-3; 9 bases align to TRBD2. The J segment lost 6 bases and the V segment lost 0 bases, leaving 5 bases of the junction unmatched. This CDR3 spans 15 amino acids. Germline CDR1 SGDLS, CDR2 YYNGEE. CDR3 region: CASSVAAGGADTQYF. The CDR3 bases are TGTGCCAGCAGCGTAGCGGCGGGGGGGGCGGATACGCAGTATTTT.

The V call is TRBV7-2, the J call TRBJ2-6, with D possibly TRBD2 on 5 matching bases. The CDR3 loop spans 15 amino acids. V gave up 4 bases and J gave up 2 bases, with 9 bases separating them. Germline V gives CDR1 SGHTA, CDR2 FQGNSA. CDR3 in DNA: TGTGCCAGCAGCTGGACGGGGACTGGGGCCAACGTCCTGACTTTC. Translated: CASSWTGTGANVLTF.

The chain couples TRBV29-1 to TRBJ2-5; possibly TRBD1 for D (6 bases). The V and J ends lost 4 bases and 3 bases respectively, with 15 bases between them. CDR3 length: 14 residues. The germline CDR1 and CDR2 sequences are SQVTM and ANQGSEA. CDR3 nucleotides: TGCAGCGTTGTAGGAAGGACAGAAAAAGAGACCCAGTACTTC. This encodes CSVVGRTEKETQYF. Full variable domain (missing parts from reference TRBV29-1 and TRBJ2-5): SAVISQKPSRDICQRGTSLTIQCQVDSQVTMMFWYRQQPGQSLTLIATANQGSEATYESGFVIDKFPISRPNLTFSTLTVSNMSPEDSSIYLCSVVGRTEKETQYFGPGTRLLVL.

This clone was recorded a few times. This chain connects TRBV18 to TRBJ2-7; 12 nucleotides align to TRBD1. Germline values: CDR1 KGHSH, CDR2 LQKENI. V shed 5 bases, J shed 5 bases, and the junction held 4 bases outside the gene matches. The CDR3 is made up of 14 amino acids. The CDR3 region is CASSSGTGGNEQYF. The CDR3 coding sequence is TGTGCCAGCTCATCGGGGACAGGGGGCAACGAGCAGTACTTC.

The chain links TRBV27 to TRBJ1-2, with 7 bases that match TRBD1. Germline V CDR1 and CDR2: MNHEY, SMNVEV (reference sequence). The CDR3 consists of 13 residues. V was pared by 6 bases and J by 8 bases, with 9 bases of the junction left unmatched. This CDR3 reads CASRPTGAGGYTF. CDR3 in DNA: TGTGCCAGCAGACCAACAGGGGCGGGGGGCTACACCTTC.

This clone was counted only a few times. This CDR3 reads CSGRTGSPTDTQYF. The CDR3 DNA reads as TGCAGCGGCCGGACAGGGTCACCCACAGATACGCAGTATTTT. The V call is TRBV29-1, the J call TRBJ2-3; 8 positions agree with TRBD1. The germline V gene has CDR1 SQVTM and CDR2 ANQGSEA. Germline trimming cut 7 bases from V and 2 bases from J; bases unmatched to any gene: 8. The CDR3 runs 14 residues.

The chain carries TRBV7-2 and TRBJ2-2; 9 bases align to TRBD1. J gave up 1 base and V 0 bases, and 9 bases lay outside the gene matches. This CDR3 comprises 19 residues. Germline-derived CDR1 and CDR2 are SGHTA and FQGNSA. The CDR3 DNA follows: TGTGCCAGCAGCTTAGCTGGTACAGGGGGCGCGGGGAACACCGGGGAGCTGTTTTTT. It codes for CASSLAGTGGAGNTGELFF.

This rearrangement joins TRBV7-8 to TRBJ2-5; 10 bases fit TRBD2. The junction had 5 bases not matched to a gene; V was cut back by 5 bases and J by 5 bases. The CDR3 length is 14 residues. Germline CDR1 and CDR2: SGHVS and FQNEAQ. DNA for the CDR3: TGTGCCAGCAGCACAGCGGGAGGGGTGGAGACCCAGTACTTC. The encoded protein is CASSTAGGVETQYF.

The chain has TRBV5-1 and TRBJ2-6; D remains ambiguous. In germline, CDR1 is SGHRS, CDR2 YFSETQ. This CDR3 is 15 amino acids long. V was shortened by 4 bases and J by 0 bases, with 8 bases between the two germline ends. CDR3 region: CASSATTSGANVLTF. As DNA, the CDR3 is TGCGCCAGCAGCGCCACAACCTCTGGGGCCAACGTCCTGACTTTC.

This rearrangement joins TRBV10-3 to TRBJ2-7; 11 bases align to TRBD2. The CDR3 has 15 amino acids. The V gene's germline CDR1 is ENHRY and CDR2 SYGVKD. V dropped 2 bases and J dropped 2; count of bases not matched to a gene: 2. This CDR3 is CAISEGLAGAYEQYF. CDR3 nucleotide sequence: TGTGCCATCAGTGAGGGACTAGCGGGTGCCTACGAGCAGTACTTC.

This clone has more than one count but fewer than ten. The gene calls are TRBV7-6 and TRBJ2-7; TRBD2 agrees at 7 bases. Looked up from germline, CDR1 is SGHVS and CDR2 is FNYEAQ. J lost 7 bases, V lost 8 bases, and 17 bases had no gene match. This CDR3 spans 15 amino acids. Written as DNA, the CDR3 is TGTGCCAGCTCCGTGATCTCAAGCGGGGTGAGAGAGCAGTACTTC. Encoded protein: CASSVISSGVREQYF.

This chain links TRBV28 with TRBJ1-1; D unclear. Germline V lookup: CDR1 MDHEN, CDR2 SYDVKM. V lost 2 bases, J lost 2 bases, and 12 bases lay in between. The CDR3 has 15 residues. CDR3 loop: CASSLPQAPNTEAFF. CDR3 DNA sequence: TGTGCCAGCAGTTTACCCCAGGCGCCTAACACTGAAGCTTTCTTT.

V usage is TRBV19 and J usage is TRBJ1-2; no definite D call. The CDR3 spans 11 residues. CDR1 and CDR2 (germline): LNHDA, SQIVND (reference sequence). Trimming pared 7 bases from V and 5 bases from J, leaving 8 bases between. This chain's CDR3 is CASKYSYGYTF. In DNA, the CDR3 is TGTGCCAGTAAATACAGTTATGGCTACACCTTC.

This sequence joins TRBV29-1 and TRBJ2-1; 7 nucleotides agree with TRBD1. Germline V lookup: CDR1 SQVTM, CDR2 ANQGSEA. This CDR3 region has 14 residues. The ends lost 4 bases at V and 7 bases at J; junction bases unmatched: 10. CDR3 sequence (DNA): TGCAGCGTTGGATCGGCAGGGGGACCTAATGAGCAGTTCTTC. Its translation is CSVGSAGGPNEQFF.

This clone has more than one count but fewer than ten. The genes are TRBV6-5 and TRBJ2-7, with 8 bases lining up with TRBD1. Per germline, CDR1 MNHEY and CDR2 SVGAGI. Unmatched junction bases numbered 4, after V lost 6 bases and J lost 3 bases. The CDR3 contains 13 residues. CDR3 DNA sequence: TGTGCCAGCAGCGGACAGGGATTCTACGAGCAGTACTTC. Protein sequence: CASSGQGFYEQYF.

V and J are TRBV6-1 and TRBJ1-5, with a weak D call TRBD1 (5 bases). The CDR3 has 13 residues. V was clipped by 6 bases and J by 9 bases, with 15 bases between them. CDR1 and CDR2 (germline): MNHNS, SASEGT. For the CDR3, the DNA is TGTGCCAGCAGGTCCGACAGTATTCGGCCCCAGCATTTT. It yields the protein CASRSDSIRPQHF.

This clone was seen only a few times. This chain connects TRBV14 to TRBJ1-4; 8 bases fit TRBD1. The CDR3 totals 15 residues. Germline assignment: CDR1 SGHDN and CDR2 FVKESK. The junction had 3 bases not matched to a gene; V was cut back by 1 base and J by 5 bases. CDR3 sequence (DNA): TGTGCCAGCAGCCAAGCGGGACAGGTGAATGAAAAACTGTTTTTT. It is translated as CASSQAGQVNEKLFF.

This chain joins TRBV29-1 and TRBJ2-5; possible D gene TRBD2, 6 bases. The CDR3 is 14 amino acids. Trimming left V 4 bases short and J 2 bases short, with 14 bases between. Germline-derived CDR1 and CDR2 are SQVTM and ANQGSEA. The CDR3 here is CSVVRSGQQETQYF. The DNA for the CDR3 is TGCAGCGTTGTCAGGAGCGGGCAGCAAGAGACCCAGTACTTC.

This clone was picked up a small number of times. This rearrangement joins TRBV19 to TRBJ2-7, with a possible D match to TRBD2 (5 bases). V shed 5 bases and J shed 4 bases, with 15 bases lying between them. This CDR3 has 14 residues. Germline assignment: CDR1 LNHDA and CDR2 SQIVND (reference sequence). This chain's CDR3 is CASSYGRGRYEQYF. The CDR3 nucleotides are TGTGCCAGTAGTTATGGCCGCGGGCGGTACGAGCAGTACTTC.

This clone was observed a handful of times. The J gene is TRBJ2-7, the V gene TRBV7-6; D might be TRBD1 (6 bases). The CDR3 has 15 amino acids. Germline CDR1 SGHVS, CDR2 FNYEAQ. V gave up 5 bases and J gave up 0 bases, with 14 bases separating them. The CDR3 sequence: CASSKQDSLSYEQYF. DNA for the CDR3: TGTGCCAGCAGCAAGCAGGACAGCCTCTCCTACGAGCAGTACTTC.

This clone has only a few counts. The rearrangement uses TRBV2 and TRBJ2-7, with D unclear. Trimming removed 10 bases at V and 12 bases at J, with 10 bases between. Germline CDR1 is SNHLY and CDR2 is FYNNEI. This CDR3 contains 8 residues. CDR3 loop: CATKPGYF. CDR3 in DNA: TGTGCCACCAAACCAGGGTACTTC.

This chain joins TRBV12-5 and TRBJ2-3; tentative D call: TRBD2 (7 bases). In germline, CDR1 is LGHNT, CDR2 FRNRAP. The V and J ends lost 7 bases and 0 bases respectively, with 14 bases between them. The CDR3 is 15 amino acids. The DNA of the CDR3 is TGTGCTAGTGCCCGGGGGGCGGGAAGCACAGATACGCAGTATTTT. Its protein product is CASARGAGSTDTQYF.

The chain recombines TRBV4-3 with TRBJ2-1, with 14 bases matching TRBD2. This CDR3 comprises 19 residues. V gave up 0 bases and J gave up 2 bases; unmatched junction bases: 6. Germline V CDR1 and CDR2: LGHNA, YSLEER. The CDR3 loop is CASSQDDPGLAGAYNEQFF. Written as DNA, the CDR3 is TGCGCCAGCAGCCAAGATGACCCGGGACTAGCGGGAGCCTACAATGAGCAGTTCTTC.